This T cell receptor beta chain was sequenced for a study of cytomegalovirus exposure and HLA in healthy donors. As regards this clone: Its target is unknown. The sample carries other DNA sequences with the same CDR3.

These donors, healthy bone marrow donors, were studied. Study-level results: Associated with HLA alleles at 0.05 false discovery rate in a later analysis were some 18,000 TCR beta sequences. As a later analysis showed, a missense DCLRE1C variant was linked to trimming of TCR beta V- and J-genes.

In the PCR, 60 Vbeta and 13 Jbeta primers were used. This table comes from immunoSEQ multiplex PCR, and its TCRdb copy is limited to in-frame clones, with some not included. The sample totals over 100,000 clones. This CDR3 is built from 14 residues. V lost 3 bases to trimming and J lost 3 bases; unmatched junction nucleotides: 4. Germline CDR1 reads GTSNPN; CDR2 reads SVGIG (reference sequence). The TCR sequence derives from a man aged 30 to 39 in good health and CMV-seronegative. The chain combines TRBV30 with TRBJ1-5, with 8 bases aligning to TRBD1. The sample consisted of PBMCs. The CDR3: CAWSGDRYNQPQHF. CDR3 in DNA: TGTGCCTGGAGCGGGGACAGGTACAATCAGCCCCAGCATTTT.